This TCR beta chain was retrieved from a study of blood T cell repertoires in COVID-19. Across the whole study: Sites in the United States, Italy and Spain provided acute and convalescent COVID-19 samples.

The assay was immunoSEQ multiplex PCR, and TCRdb's table has in-frame clones only and misses some. This repertoire shows about 210,000 clones, about 88% found once; its top ten account for over 1.5%. Trimming removed 4 bases from V and 7 bases from J; junction bases left unmatched: 9. This CDR3 has 15 residues. From germline, CDR1 is MGHRA and CDR2 YSYEKL. The specimen sequenced was peripheral blood. The rearrangement joins TRBV4-1 to TRBJ1-5; the match to TRBD1 covers 8 bases. This receptor was taken from a man aged 65 to 79 with acute or convalescent COVID-19. As DNA, the CDR3 is TGCGCCAGCAGCCGCGGACAGGGAACGGGACAGCCCCAGCATTTT. Residues: CASSRGQGTGQPQHF.